Listed here are 26 T cell receptor beta chains from one sample, sequenced in a study of beta chain features in type 1 diabetes. Study-wide points: Across all four CD4+ subsets, people with type 1 diabetes showed modestly shorter TCRB CDR3s.

Their antigens remain unidentified. What was sequenced were expressed TCRB transcripts, since all of the isolated RNA had been reverse transcribed. The method was immunoSEQ multiplex PCR; TCRdb's version includes in-frame clones alone and lacks a portion of them. The sample lists some 200,000 clones, approximately 16% occurring once. The material sequenced was naive CD4+ T cells from blood. These receptors came from a man in his thirties or forties with type 1 diabetes.

The rearrangement links TRBV10-3 to TRBJ2-7; D remains ambiguous. Germline assignment: CDR1 ENHRY and CDR2 SYGVKD. CDR3 size: 11 residues. The V end lost 11 bases, the J end lost 6 bases, and 14 bases lay between the germline ends. CDR3 region: CALGIYGEQYF. The DNA for the CDR3 is TGTGCCCTTGGAATTTATGGCGAGCAGTACTTC.

The V call is TRBV30, the J call TRBJ2-1; D call uncertain. V dropped 4 bases and J dropped 2 bases, with 15 bases sitting between them. The germline gives CDR1 GTSNPN, CDR2 SVGIG (reference sequence). The CDR3 covers 15 residues. The CDR3 region is CAWTETPSTYNEQFF. The CDR3 bases are TGTGCCTGGACTGAGACCCCCTCCACCTACAATGAGCAGTTCTTC.

This rearrangement joins TRBV19 to TRBJ2-7; a possible D gene is TRBD2 (6 bases). Germline assignment: CDR1 LNHDA and CDR2 SQIVND (reference sequence). This CDR3 has 13 residues. The V gene lost 4 bases and the J gene lost 9 bases, with 16 bases spanning the gap. The CDR3 sequence: CASSTGGIQGQYF. The DNA of the CDR3 is TGTGCCAGTAGTACTGGCGGGATTCAGGGGCAGTACTTC. The complete variable domain, with remaining parts taken from reference TRBV19 and TRBJ2-7, reads DGGITQSPKYLFRKEGQNVTLSCEQNLNHDAMYWYRQDPGQGLRLIYYSQIVNDFQKGDIAEGYSVSREKKESFPLTVTSAQKNPTAFYLCASSTGGIQGQYFGPGTRLTVT.

This clone was recorded a few times. The V and J genes are TRBV29-1 and TRBJ2-6; D may be TRBD1 or TRBD2 (5 bases each). The V gene's germline CDR1 is SQVTM and CDR2 ANQGSEA. Trimming shortened V by 7 bases and J by 4 bases, and 14 bases separated the two germline ends. This CDR3 region has 14 residues. Here the CDR3 DNA reads TGCAGCGCCGGTAGAGGGGTCGGGGCCAACGTCCTGACTTTC. Translation: CSAGRGVGANVLTF. The full variable domain, its missing parts supplied by reference TRBV29-1 and TRBJ2-6, is SAVISQKPSRDICQRGTSLTIQCQVDSQVTMMFWYRQQPGQSLTLIATANQGSEATYESGFVIDKFPISRPNLTFSTLTVSNMSPEDSSIYLCSAGRGVGANVLTFGAGSRLTVL.

The V gene is TRBV11-1, the J gene TRBJ2-3; D might be TRBD1 (6 bases). The CDR3 length is 16 residues. Germline loops: CDR1 SGHAT, CDR2 FQDESV (reference sequence). The V end was cut by 5 bases, the J end by 2 bases, with 17 bases between. The CDR3 DNA reads as TGTGCCAGCAGCACCGACAGGCGTAGTTACACAGATACGCAGTATTTT. Amino acid sequence: CASSTDRRSYTDTQYF.

The rearrangement links TRBV27 to TRBJ2-5; TRBD1 matches at 8 bases. CDR1 MNHEY and CDR2 SMNVEV come from the germline V gene (reference sequence). The CDR3 is made up of 15 amino acids. The J segment lost 5 bases and the V segment lost 2 bases, leaving 7 bases of the junction unmatched. CDR3 sequence reads: CASSLGGRGRETQYF. CDR3 nucleotides: TGTGCCAGCAGTTTAGGTGGCAGGGGGCGTGAGACCCAGTACTTC.

This clone was observed a few times. V gene TRBV29-1 combines with J gene TRBJ2-3; possibly TRBD1 for D (7 bases). The CDR3 totals 13 residues. The V gene lost 2 bases and the J gene lost 8 bases, with 14 bases spanning the gap. CDR1 SQVTM and CDR2 ANQGSEA come from the germline V gene. CDR3 in DNA: TGCAGCGTTGAACTAGAGGAGGGGGCTACGCAGTATTTT. Its protein is CSVELEEGATQYF.

This clone has only a few counts. Other DNA sequences in the same sample also yield this CDR3. This rearrangement joins TRBV7-2 to TRBJ2-1; TRBD2 is a possible D gene (5 bases). The CDR3 has 14 amino acids. The germline gives CDR1 SGHTA, CDR2 FQGNSA. V was cut by 4 bases and J by 1 base, with 8 bases left in between. The CDR3 loop is CASSSDSSYNEQFF. The CDR3 region has the DNA TGTGCCAGCAGCTCGGACTCTTCCTACAATGAGCAGTTCTTC.

This clone was detected a few times. Within the sample, other DNA sequences also encode this same CDR3. The gene calls are TRBV5-4 and TRBJ2-1, with TRBD2 identical over 14 bases. The CDR3 loop spans 16 amino acids. In germline, CDR1 is SGHNT, CDR2 YYREEE (reference sequence). Unmatched junction bases numbered 6, after V lost 0 bases and J lost 10 bases. CDR3 loop: CASSLGGTSGSHEQFF. DNA for the CDR3: TGTGCCAGCAGCTTGGGTGGGACTAGCGGGAGTCACGAGCAGTTCTTC.

This clone appeared a few times. CDR3 residues: CASSQNTGDTQYF. The CDR3 DNA sequence: TGCGCCAGCAGCCAAAACACAGGAGATACGCAGTATTTT. V gene TRBV5-1 combines with J gene TRBJ2-3, with D perhaps TRBD1 (5 bases). There are 13 residues in the CDR3. Deletions cut 4 bases from V and 5 bases from J, with 11 bases between. CDR1 is SGHRS, CDR2 YFSETQ, per germline.

This clone was picked up a small number of times. The chain combines TRBV5-1 with TRBJ2-3, with 8 bases matching TRBD1. Germline V gene lookup returns CDR1 SGHRS and CDR2 YFSETQ. V was clipped by 5 bases and J by 7 bases; unmatched bases: 15. This CDR3 is 16 amino acids long. The CDR3: CASRRGQGPRAYTQYF. CDR3 sequence (DNA): TGCGCCAGCAGAAGAGGACAGGGACCGAGAGCTTATACGCAGTATTTT.

V is TRBV9 and J is TRBJ2-5; D is unclear. Trimming took 1 base from V and 1 from J, leaving 11 bases between them. This CDR3 has 15 residues. Germline lookup yields CDR1 SGDLS and CDR2 YYNGEE. This CDR3 reads CASSVRLSSQETQYF. In nucleotides, the CDR3 is TGTGCCAGCAGCGTAAGGCTCTCGTCCCAAGAGACCCAGTACTTC.

The gene calls are TRBV9 and TRBJ2-5; D ambiguous. Germline V CDR1 and CDR2: SGDLS, YYNGEE. V was clipped by 0 bases and J by 1 base, with 13 bases between them. CDR3 length equals 16 residues. The CDR3 sequence is CASSVGSPFLQETQYF. The CDR3 nucleotides read TGTGCCAGCAGCGTAGGGAGTCCTTTCCTCCAAGAGACCCAGTACTTC.

This clone was recorded a few times. The genes are TRBV30 and TRBJ2-5; D possibly matches TRBD1 or TRBD2 (6 bases each). The CDR3 consists of 16 residues. CDR1 is GTSNPN, CDR2 SVGIG, per germline (reference sequence). Trimming stripped 1 base from V and 4 bases from J, with 19 bases between. CDR3 amino acids: CAWSDEGGTLLETQYF. CDR3 nucleotide sequence: TGTGCCTGGAGTGATGAGGGGGGCACGTTATTAGAGACCCAGTACTTC.

A few counts support this clone. This sequence joins TRBV7-3 and TRBJ2-1, with TRBD2 identical over 10 bases. The junction had 1 base not matched to a gene; V was cut back by 1 base and J by 4 bases. The CDR3 covers 15 residues. CDR1 SGHTA and CDR2 FQGTGA come from the germline V gene. Here the CDR3 reads CASSLKLAGYNEQFF. The CDR3 DNA reads as TGTGCCAGCAGCTTAAAACTAGCGGGATACAATGAGCAGTTCTTC.

The CDR3, as DNA: TGTGCCAGCAGCGTAGCTAGAAGGGATCGGTCCTACAATGAGCAGTTCTTC. Translated, it gives CASSVARRDRSYNEQFF. This sequence joins TRBV9 and TRBJ2-1, with D uncertain. The V end lost 0 bases, the J end lost 1 base, and 14 bases lay between the germline ends. The CDR3 sequence is 17 residues long. Germline values: CDR1 SGDLS, CDR2 YYNGEE.

This CDR3 reads CASSQEGGYTQYF. The CDR3 DNA follows: TGCGCCAGCAGCCAAGAGGGGGGATATACGCAGTATTTT. V gene TRBV4-1 combines with J gene TRBJ2-3; TRBD2 might be the D (6 bases). CDR3 size: 13 residues. V was trimmed by 0 bases and J by 7 bases, leaving 8 bases between them. CDR1 is MGHRA, CDR2 YSYEKL, per germline.

The chain combines TRBV9 with TRBJ2-5; 7 nucleotides match TRBD2. The CDR3 consists of 15 residues. Germline-derived CDR1 and CDR2 are SGDLS and YYNGEE. V lost 0 bases to trimming and J lost 3 bases; unmatched junction nucleotides: 5. CDR3 residues: CASSVAGGLEETQYF. The CDR3 DNA is TGTGCCAGCAGCGTAGCGGGGGGTTTAGAAGAGACCCAGTACTTC.

This clone has a handful of counts. The chain joins TRBV20-1 to TRBJ2-7, with a tentative D call TRBD2 (5 bases). Germline V CDR1 and CDR2: DFQATT, SNEGSKA (reference sequence). Deletions cut 2 bases from V and 5 bases from J, with 7 bases between. The CDR3 runs 11 residues. CDR3 loop: CSARLAHEQYF. Written as DNA, the CDR3 is TGCAGTGCTAGACTAGCACACGAGCAGTACTTC.

The sample holds a few counts of this clone. The chain carries TRBV10-3 and TRBJ2-1; 11 bases match TRBD2. Germline CDR1 reads ENHRY; CDR2 reads SYGVKD. This CDR3 region has 16 residues. V lost 2 bases, J lost 5 bases, and 5 bases stayed unmatched. This CDR3 reads CAISEIQTSGNNEQFF. In nucleotides, the CDR3 is TGTGCCATCAGTGAGATTCAGACTAGCGGGAACAATGAGCAGTTCTTC.

This rearrangement joins TRBV15 to TRBJ2-3, with a tentative D call TRBD2 (6 bases). The CDR3 totals 15 residues. Germline V gene data show CDR1 as LNHNV and CDR2 as YYDKDF (reference sequence). V was pared by 0 bases and J by 4 bases, with 11 bases between. The CDR3 loop reads CATSREASGSDTQYF. The CDR3 DNA follows: TGTGCCACCAGCAGAGAAGCGAGCGGGTCAGATACGCAGTATTTT.

J is TRBJ2-1 and V is TRBV7-2, with D unclear. This CDR3 contains 13 residues. V was clipped by 5 bases and J by 4 bases, with 9 bases between them. Per the germline V gene, CDR1 is SGHTA and CDR2 is FQGNSA. Written as DNA, the CDR3 is TGTGCCAGCAGCAGACCCGGTTACAATGAGCAGTTCTTC. It specifies CASSRPGYNEQFF.

This clone was observed a handful of times. The chain joins TRBV5-4 to TRBJ2-3; 10 bases are shared with TRBD2. This CDR3 has 16 residues. The V gene end was trimmed by 6 bases and the J gene end by 3 bases; junction bases not matched to a gene: 10. CDR1 and CDR2 from the germline V gene are SGHNT and YYREEE (reference sequence). The CDR3 loop reads CASIDGGSGRTDTQYF. CDR3 nucleotide sequence: TGTGCCAGCATCGACGGGGGTAGCGGGAGGACAGATACGCAGTATTTT.

The V and J genes are TRBV15 and TRBJ2-1; 13 bases map to TRBD2. The junction had 3 bases not matched to a gene; V was cut back by 1 base and J by 3 bases. The CDR3 runs 17 residues. Germline values: CDR1 LNHNV, CDR2 YYDKDF (reference sequence). CDR3 sequence reads: CATSRGTSGSFYNEQFF. The CDR3 region has the DNA TGTGCCACCAGCAGAGGGACTAGCGGGAGCTTCTACAATGAGCAGTTCTTC.

This clone was observed a handful of times. The sample has other DNA sequences that encode this CDR3 too. The chain is built from TRBV18 and TRBJ2-3; the D is unclear. CDR1 is KGHSH, CDR2 LQKENI, per germline. V shed 3 bases and J shed 2 bases, with 3 bases lying between them. The length of the CDR3 is 12 residues. The CDR3 DNA sequence: TGTGCCAGCTCACCTTACACAGATACGCAGTATTTT. This gives the protein CASSPYTDTQYF.

This clone was counted only a few times. This chain joins TRBV11-2 and TRBJ2-1, with a tentative D call TRBD2 (6 bases). The germline V and J ends were trimmed by 6 bases and 5 bases, with 11 bases remaining between them. Germline values: CDR1 SGHAT, CDR2 FQNNGV. This CDR3 region has 13 residues. This CDR3 is CASSAGTHNEQFF. CDR3 nucleotide sequence: TGTGCCAGCAGTGCCGGGACTCACAATGAGCAGTTCTTC. The full variable domain, in which reference TRBV11-2 and TRBJ2-1 provide the parts outside the CDR3, is EAGVAQSPRYKIIEKRQSVAFWCNPISGHATLYWYQQILGQGPKLLIQFQNNGVVDDSQLPKDRFSAERLKGVDSTLKIQPAKLEDSAVYLCASSAGTHNEQFFGPGTRLTVL.